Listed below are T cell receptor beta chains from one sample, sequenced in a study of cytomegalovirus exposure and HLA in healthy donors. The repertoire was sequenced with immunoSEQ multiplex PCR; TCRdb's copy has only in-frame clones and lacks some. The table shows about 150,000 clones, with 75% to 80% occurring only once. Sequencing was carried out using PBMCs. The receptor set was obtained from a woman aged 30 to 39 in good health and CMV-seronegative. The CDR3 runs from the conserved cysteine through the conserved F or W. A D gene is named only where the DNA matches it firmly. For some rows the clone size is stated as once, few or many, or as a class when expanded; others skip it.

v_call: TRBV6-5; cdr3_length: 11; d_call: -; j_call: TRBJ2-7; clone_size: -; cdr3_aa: CASSYGGRQYF; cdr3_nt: TGTGCCAGCAGTTACGGGGGGAGGCAGTACTTC
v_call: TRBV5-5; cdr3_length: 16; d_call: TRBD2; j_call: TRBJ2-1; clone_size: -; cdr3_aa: CASSPKGGSSYNEQFF; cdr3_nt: TGTGCCAGCAGCCCAAAGGGCGGGAGCTCCTACAATGAGCAGTTCTTC
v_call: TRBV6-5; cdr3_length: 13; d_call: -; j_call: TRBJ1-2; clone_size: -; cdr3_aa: CASSYSIWAGYTF; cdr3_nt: TGTGCCAGCAGTTACTCGATTTGGGCTGGCTACACCTTC
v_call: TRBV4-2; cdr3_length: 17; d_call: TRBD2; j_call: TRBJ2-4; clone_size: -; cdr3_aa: CASSQATSDPAKNIQYF; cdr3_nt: TGTGCCAGCAGCCAAGCGACTAGCGACCCAGCCAAAAACATTCAGTACTTC
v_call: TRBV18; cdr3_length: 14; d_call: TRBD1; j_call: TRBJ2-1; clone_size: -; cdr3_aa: CASSPGTGYDEQFF; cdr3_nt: TGTGCCAGCTCACCCGGGACAGGGTACGATGAGCAGTTCTTC
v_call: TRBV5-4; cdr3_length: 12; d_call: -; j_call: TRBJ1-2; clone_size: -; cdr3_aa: CASRTQTGGYTF; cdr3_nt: TGTGCCAGCAGGACACAAACGGGGGGCTACACCTTC
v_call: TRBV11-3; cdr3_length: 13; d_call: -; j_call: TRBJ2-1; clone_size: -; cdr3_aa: CASSPLTGAEQFF; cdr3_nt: TGTGCCAGCAGCCCTTTGACAGGCGCTGAGCAGTTCTTC
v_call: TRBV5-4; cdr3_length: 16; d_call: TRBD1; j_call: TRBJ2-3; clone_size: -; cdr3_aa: CASSFPGQGATDTQYF; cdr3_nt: TGTGCCAGCAGCTTTCCCGGACAGGGAGCCACAGATACGCAGTATTTT
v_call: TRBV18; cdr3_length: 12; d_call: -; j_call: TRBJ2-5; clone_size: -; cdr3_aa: CASSPPRETQYF; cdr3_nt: TGTGCCAGCTCACCACCCAGGGAGACCCAGTACTTC
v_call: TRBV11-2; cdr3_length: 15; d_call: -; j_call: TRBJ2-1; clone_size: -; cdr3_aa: CASSLFLKGESEQFF; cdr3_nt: TGTGCCAGCAGCTTGTTTCTTAAGGGAGAGAGTGAGCAGTTCTTC
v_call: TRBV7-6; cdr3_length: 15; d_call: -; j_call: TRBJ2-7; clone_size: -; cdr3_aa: CASSLGRPGRSEQYF; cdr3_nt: TGTGCCAGCAGCTTGGGTAGGCCAGGAAGGTCCGAGCAGTACTTC
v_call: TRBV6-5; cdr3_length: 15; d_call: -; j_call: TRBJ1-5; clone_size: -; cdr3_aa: CASRLQGGSNQPQHF; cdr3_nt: TGTGCCAGCAGATTACAGGGTGGGAGCAATCAGCCCCAGCATTTT
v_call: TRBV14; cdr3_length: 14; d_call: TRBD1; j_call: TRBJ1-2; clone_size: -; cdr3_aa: CASSQLTGAGGYTF; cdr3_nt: TGTGCCAGCAGCCAACTAACAGGGGCGGGCGGCTACACCTTC
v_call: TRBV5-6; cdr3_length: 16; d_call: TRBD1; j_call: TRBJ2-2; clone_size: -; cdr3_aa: CASSLSLDRDTGELFF; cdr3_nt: TGTGCCAGCAGCTTGTCCCTGGACAGGGACACCGGGGAGCTGTTTTTT
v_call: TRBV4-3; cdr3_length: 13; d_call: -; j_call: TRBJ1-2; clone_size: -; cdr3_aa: CASSQLGRDGYTF; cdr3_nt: TGCGCCAGCAGCCAGCTAGGGAGGGATGGCTACACCTTC
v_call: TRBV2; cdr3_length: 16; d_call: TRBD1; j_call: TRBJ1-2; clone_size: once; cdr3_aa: CASSLPPSTGNYGYTF; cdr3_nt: TGTGCCAGCAGTCTCCCTCCTTCGACAGGGAACTATGGCTACACCTTC
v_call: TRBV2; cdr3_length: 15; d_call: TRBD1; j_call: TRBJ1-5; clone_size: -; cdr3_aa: CASSTDRGSNQPQHF; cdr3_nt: TGTGCCAGCAGTACCGACAGGGGGAGCAATCAGCCCCAGCATTTT
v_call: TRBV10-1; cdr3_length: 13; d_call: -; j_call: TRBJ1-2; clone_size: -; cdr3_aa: CASSESRGNGYTF; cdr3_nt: TGCGCCAGCAGTGAGTCAAGGGGAAATGGCTACACCTTC
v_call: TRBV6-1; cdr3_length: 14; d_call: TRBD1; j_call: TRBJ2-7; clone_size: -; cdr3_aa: CAIAGTGATYEQYF; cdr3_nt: TGTGCCATCGCCGGGACAGGGGCCACCTACGAGCAGTACTTC
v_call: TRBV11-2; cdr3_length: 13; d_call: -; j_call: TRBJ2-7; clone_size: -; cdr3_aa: CASSFGQTYEQYF; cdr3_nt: TGTGCCAGCAGCTTTGGGCAGACCTACGAGCAGTACTTC
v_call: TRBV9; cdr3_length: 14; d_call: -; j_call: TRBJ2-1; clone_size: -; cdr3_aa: CASSVVDSYNEQFF; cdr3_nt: TGTGCCAGCAGCGTAGTAGACAGCTACAATGAGCAGTTCTTC
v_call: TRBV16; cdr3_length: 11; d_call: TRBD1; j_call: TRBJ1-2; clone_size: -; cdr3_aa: CASSQTGWYTF; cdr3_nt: TGTGCCAGCAGCCAGACAGGGTGGTACACCTTC
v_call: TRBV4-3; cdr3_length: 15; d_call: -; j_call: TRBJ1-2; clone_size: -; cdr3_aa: CASSQVPGVDYGYTF; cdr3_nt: TGCGCCAGCAGCCAAGTTCCAGGGGTGGACTATGGCTACACCTTC
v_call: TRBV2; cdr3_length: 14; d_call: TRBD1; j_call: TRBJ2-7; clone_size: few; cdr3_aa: CASRRPGQLYEQYF; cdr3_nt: TGTGCCAGCAGAAGACCGGGACAGCTCTACGAGCAGTACTTC
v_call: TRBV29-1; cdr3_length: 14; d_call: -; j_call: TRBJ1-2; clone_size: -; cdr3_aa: CSVGTGGLVNGYTF; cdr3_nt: TGCAGCGTGGGGACGGGGGGGCTCGTCAATGGCTACACCTTC
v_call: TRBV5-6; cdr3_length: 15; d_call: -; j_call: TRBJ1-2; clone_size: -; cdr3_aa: CASSPDGGNNYGYTF; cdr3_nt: TGTGCCAGCAGCCCGGACGGGGGGAACAACTATGGCTACACCTTC
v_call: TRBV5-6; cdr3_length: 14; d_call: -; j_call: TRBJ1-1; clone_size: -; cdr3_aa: CASSLAPGNTEAFF; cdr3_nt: TGTGCCAGCAGCTTGGCCCCCGGGAACACTGAAGCTTTCTTT
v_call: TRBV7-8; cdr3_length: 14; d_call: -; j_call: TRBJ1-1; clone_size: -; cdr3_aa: CASSLNAMNTEAFF; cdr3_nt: TGTGCCAGCAGCTTAAATGCGATGAACACTGAAGCTTTCTTT
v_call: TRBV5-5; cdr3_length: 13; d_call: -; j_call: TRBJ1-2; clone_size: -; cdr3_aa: CASTVAQGPGYTF; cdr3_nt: TGTGCCAGCACGGTCGCTCAGGGGCCTGGCTACACCTTC
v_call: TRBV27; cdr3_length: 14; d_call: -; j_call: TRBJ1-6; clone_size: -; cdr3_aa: CASSGRTSNSPLHF; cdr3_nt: TGTGCCAGCAGTGGGAGAACCTCCAATTCACCCCTCCACTTT
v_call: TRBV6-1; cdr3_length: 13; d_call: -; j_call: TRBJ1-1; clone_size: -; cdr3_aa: CASSEQGVGEAFF; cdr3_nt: TGTGCCAGCAGTGAACAAGGGGTGGGTGAAGCTTTCTTT
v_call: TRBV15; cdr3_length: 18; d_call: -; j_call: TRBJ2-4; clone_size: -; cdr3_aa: CATGRDRETQPRGNIQYF; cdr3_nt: TGTGCCACCGGCAGAGATCGGGAGACCCAACCGCGCGGAAACATTCAGTACTTC
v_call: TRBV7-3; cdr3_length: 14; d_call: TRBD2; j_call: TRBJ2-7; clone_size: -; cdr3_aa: CASSTSGGDHEQYF; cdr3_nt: TGTGCCAGCAGCACTAGCGGGGGGGACCACGAGCAGTACTTC
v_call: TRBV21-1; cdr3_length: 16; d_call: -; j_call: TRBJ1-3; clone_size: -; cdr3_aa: CASSKASGVSGNTIYF; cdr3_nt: TGTGCCAGCAGCAAAGCCAGCGGAGTGTCTGGAAACACCATATATTTT
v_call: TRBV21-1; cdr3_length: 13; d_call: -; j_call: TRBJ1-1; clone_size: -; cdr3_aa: CASSIRQYTEAFF; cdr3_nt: TGTGCCAGCAGCATAAGACAGTACACTGAAGCTTTCTTT
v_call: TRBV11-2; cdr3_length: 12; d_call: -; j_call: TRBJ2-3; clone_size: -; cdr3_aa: CASSLRSDTQYF; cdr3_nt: TGTGCCAGCAGCTTACGGTCAGATACGCAGTATTTT
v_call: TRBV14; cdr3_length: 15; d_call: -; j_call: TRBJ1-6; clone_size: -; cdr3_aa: CASSQEAGANSPLHF; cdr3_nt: TGTGCCAGCAGCCAAGAGGCAGGGGCAAATTCACCCCTCCACTTT
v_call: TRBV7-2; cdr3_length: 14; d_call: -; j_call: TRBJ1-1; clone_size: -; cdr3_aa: CASSLSGSVTEAFF; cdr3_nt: TGTGCCAGCAGCTTATCGGGGTCGGTTACTGAAGCTTTCTTT
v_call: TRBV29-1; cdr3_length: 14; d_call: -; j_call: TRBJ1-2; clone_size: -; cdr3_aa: CSVEASRRGYGYTF; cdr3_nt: TGCAGCGTTGAAGCTTCGAGACGAGGCTATGGCTACACCTTC
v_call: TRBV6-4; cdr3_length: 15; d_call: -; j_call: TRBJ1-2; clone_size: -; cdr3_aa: CASSDSGTPPYGYTF; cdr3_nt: TGTGCCAGCAGTGACTCCGGGACTCCCCCGTATGGCTACACCTTC
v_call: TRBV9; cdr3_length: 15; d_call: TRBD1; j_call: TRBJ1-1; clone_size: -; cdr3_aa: CASSPNQGAAAEAFF; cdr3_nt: TGTGCCAGCAGCCCTAACCAGGGGGCGGCAGCTGAAGCTTTCTTT
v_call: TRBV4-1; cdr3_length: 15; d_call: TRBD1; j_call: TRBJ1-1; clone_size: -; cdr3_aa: CASSQSGQARTEAFF; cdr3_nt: TGCGCCAGCAGCCAATCTGGACAGGCTAGGACTGAAGCTTTCTTT
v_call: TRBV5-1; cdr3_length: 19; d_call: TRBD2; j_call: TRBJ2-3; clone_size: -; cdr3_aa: CASSLVGLAGAGWTDTQYF; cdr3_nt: TGCGCCAGCAGCTTGGTAGGGCTAGCGGGGGCAGGCTGGACAGATACGCAGTATTTT
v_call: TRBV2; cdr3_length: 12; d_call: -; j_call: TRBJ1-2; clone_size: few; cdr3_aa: CASKREIDGYTF; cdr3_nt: TGTGCCAGCAAGAGAGAGATCGATGGCTACACCTTC
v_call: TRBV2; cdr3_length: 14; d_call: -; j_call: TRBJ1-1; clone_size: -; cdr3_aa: CASSGQVMNTEAFF; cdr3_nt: TGTGCCAGCAGTGGACAGGTTATGAACACTGAAGCTTTCTTT
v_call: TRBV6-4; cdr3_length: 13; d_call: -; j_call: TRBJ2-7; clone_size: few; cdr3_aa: CASSVQDSYEQYF; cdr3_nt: TGTGCCAGCAGTGTCCAGGACAGCTACGAGCAGTACTTC